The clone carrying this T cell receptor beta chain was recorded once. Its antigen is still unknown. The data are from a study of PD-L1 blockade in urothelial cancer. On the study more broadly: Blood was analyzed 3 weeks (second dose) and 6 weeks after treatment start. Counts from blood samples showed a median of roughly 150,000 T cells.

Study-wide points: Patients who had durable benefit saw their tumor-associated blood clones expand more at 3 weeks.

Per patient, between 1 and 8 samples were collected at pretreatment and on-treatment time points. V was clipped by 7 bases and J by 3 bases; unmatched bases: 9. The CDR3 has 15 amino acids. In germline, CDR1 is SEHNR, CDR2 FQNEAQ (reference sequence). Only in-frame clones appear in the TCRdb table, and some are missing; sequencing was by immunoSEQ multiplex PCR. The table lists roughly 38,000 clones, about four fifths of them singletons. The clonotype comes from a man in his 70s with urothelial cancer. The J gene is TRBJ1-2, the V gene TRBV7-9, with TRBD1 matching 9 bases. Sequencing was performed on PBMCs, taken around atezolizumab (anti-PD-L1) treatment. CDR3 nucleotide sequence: TGTGCCAGCACATTGGACAGGGGCCTTGACTATGGCTACACCTTC. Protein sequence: CASTLDRGLDYGYTF.